These T cell receptor beta chains were read from a single sample in a study of CD8 T cells in Susac syndrome. TCRdb used MiXCR to reprocess the immunoSEQ multiplex PCR reads, holding one entry per CDR3 protein. This table has around 130,000 distinct CDR3 sequences, around 90% appearing once. Material: CD8+ T cells from PBMCs. Receptors were obtained from a human donor with multiple sclerosis. The CDR3 runs from the conserved cysteine through the conserved F or W. The D gene is left open where the match is weak. Expanded clones get a size class; other rows say once, few or many, or leave the size out.

v_gene: TRBV4-1
abundance: few
d_gene: .
j_gene: TRBJ1-1
CDR3nt: TGCGCCAGCAGCCAAGTCGGGGTAAACACTGAAGCTTTCTTT
CDR3aa: CASSQVGVNTEAFF

v_gene: TRBV12-3/TRBV12-4
abundance: .
d_gene: .
j_gene: TRBJ2-7
CDR3nt: TGTGCCAGCAGCGGTTTCACCCACTACGAGCAGTACTTC
CDR3aa: CASSGFTHYEQYF

v_gene: TRBV5-6
abundance: .
d_gene: .
j_gene: TRBJ2-6
CDR3nt: TGTGCCAGCAGCTTGAGTTCGGGAGGGGCCAACGTCCTGACTTTC
CDR3aa: CASSLSSGGANVLTF

v_gene: TRBV10-3
abundance: .
d_gene: .
j_gene: TRBJ2-1
CDR3nt: TGTGCCATCAGTGTTGACAGCAACAATGAGCAGTTCTTC
CDR3aa: CAISVDSNNEQFF

v_gene: TRBV2
abundance: .
d_gene: .
j_gene: TRBJ2-3
CDR3nt: TGTGCCAGCAGTATGGACTCGACAAAGGATACGCAGTATTTT
CDR3aa: CASSMDSTKDTQYF

v_gene: TRBV30
abundance: .
d_gene: .
j_gene: TRBJ2-7
CDR3nt: TGTGCCTGGAATACAGGAGACTACGAGCAGTACTTC
CDR3aa: CAWNTGDYEQYF

v_gene: TRBV19
abundance: .
d_gene: .
j_gene: TRBJ2-7
CDR3nt: TGTGCCAGTAACAAAAAGGGACTCCAGCAGTACTTC
CDR3aa: CASNKKGLQQYF

v_gene: TRBV9
abundance: .
d_gene: .
j_gene: TRBJ2-7
CDR3nt: TGTGCCAGCAGCGACGGACAGCCTCTAAGCGAGCAGTACTTC
CDR3aa: CASSDGQPLSEQYF

v_gene: TRBV7-9
abundance: .
d_gene: TRBD1
j_gene: TRBJ1-3
CDR3nt: TGTGCCAGCAGCTTAGTGACAGGGCGAAACACCATATATTTT
CDR3aa: CASSLVTGRNTIYF

v_gene: TRBV7-9
abundance: .
d_gene: .
j_gene: TRBJ2-3
CDR3nt: TGTGCCAGCAGCTTTCAGGGAGGTAGAACAGATACGCAGTATTTT
CDR3aa: CASSFQGGRTDTQYF

v_gene: TRBV29-1
abundance: .
d_gene: .
j_gene: TRBJ1-1
CDR3nt: TGCAGCGTTCGAACGGGGCAAGAAGCTTTCTTT
CDR3aa: CSVRTGQEAFF

v_gene: TRBV5-4
abundance: .
d_gene: TRBD1
j_gene: TRBJ1-1
CDR3nt: TGTGCCAGCAGTTTCGGACCTCAGGGGGGAAACACTGAAGCTTTCTTT
CDR3aa: CASSFGPQGGNTEAFF

v_gene: TRBV7-8
abundance: few
d_gene: .
j_gene: TRBJ2-7
CDR3nt: TGTGCCAGCAGCTTTGGAAGCGTCTACGAGCAGTACTTC
CDR3aa: CASSFGSVYEQYF

v_gene: TRBV5-1
abundance: .
d_gene: .
j_gene: TRBJ1-1
CDR3nt: TGCGCCAGCAGCTTGAGAGGGGCCACTGAAGCTTTCTTT
CDR3aa: CASSLRGATEAFF

v_gene: TRBV15
abundance: .
d_gene: .
j_gene: TRBJ2-1
CDR3nt: TGTGCCACCAGCCCCGTGGTAACAAATGAGCAGTTCTTC
CDR3aa: CATSPVVTNEQFF

v_gene: TRBV28
abundance: .
d_gene: .
j_gene: TRBJ2-1
CDR3nt: TGTGCCAGCAGTTTATTAGACAATGAGCAGTTCTTC
CDR3aa: CASSLLDNEQFF

v_gene: TRBV20-1
abundance: .
d_gene: .
j_gene: TRBJ2-1
CDR3nt: TGCAGTGCTAGAGTACGCGATGAGCAGTTCTTC
CDR3aa: CSARVRDEQFF

v_gene: TRBV7-2
abundance: .
d_gene: TRBD2
j_gene: TRBJ2-7
CDR3nt: TGTGCCAGCAGCCTTGGGACTAGCGGACACTACGAGCAGTACTTC
CDR3aa: CASSLGTSGHYEQYF

v_gene: TRBV29-1
abundance: .
d_gene: .
j_gene: TRBJ1-1
CDR3nt: TGCAGCGTTGAAGCCAGGGTGTCGCAAGCTTTCTTT
CDR3aa: CSVEARVSQAFF

v_gene: TRBV5-6
abundance: .
d_gene: TRBD2
j_gene: TRBJ2-3
CDR3nt: TGTGCCAGCAGACCTACTAGCGGGGGAACAGATACGCAGTATTTT
CDR3aa: CASRPTSGGTDTQYF

v_gene: TRBV6-5
abundance: .
d_gene: .
j_gene: TRBJ1-2
CDR3nt: TGTGCCAGCAGTTACTACTCCGACCGGGACTATGGCTACACCTTC
CDR3aa: CASSYYSDRDYGYTF

v_gene: TRBV5-6
abundance: once
d_gene: TRBD1
j_gene: TRBJ2-1
CDR3nt: TGTGCCAGCAGCTACATGACAGGGGTCAATGAGCAGTTCTTC
CDR3aa: CASSYMTGVNEQFF

v_gene: TRBV9
abundance: .
d_gene: .
j_gene: TRBJ2-5
CDR3nt: TGTGCCAGCAGTACCGCGGGCACGGAGACCCAGTACTTC
CDR3aa: CASSTAGTETQYF

v_gene: TRBV11-2
abundance: .
d_gene: .
j_gene: TRBJ2-5
CDR3nt: TGTGCCAGCAGCCCCCAATCAATCGATAGGACCCAGTACTTC
CDR3aa: CASSPQSIDRTQYF

v_gene: TRBV6-5
abundance: .
d_gene: TRBD1
j_gene: TRBJ1-2
CDR3nt: TGTGCCAGCACTCATACAGGGGGCGCCTATGGCTACACCTTC
CDR3aa: CASTHTGGAYGYTF

v_gene: TRBV2
abundance: once
d_gene: TRBD1
j_gene: TRBJ1-5
CDR3nt: TGTGCCAGCAGAGAGACAGGGGGAGGTAATCAGCCCCAGCATTTT
CDR3aa: CASRETGGGNQPQHF

v_gene: TRBV27
abundance: .
d_gene: .
j_gene: TRBJ1-1
CDR3nt: TGTGCCAGCCAGGACCCGGCGGAGAACACTGAAGCTTTCTTT
CDR3aa: CASQDPAENTEAFF

v_gene: TRBV7-9
abundance: .
d_gene: .
j_gene: TRBJ2-7
CDR3nt: TGTGCCAGCAGCTTACTACAGACATACGAGCAGTACTTC
CDR3aa: CASSLLQTYEQYF

v_gene: TRBV27
abundance: .
d_gene: .
j_gene: TRBJ1-1
CDR3nt: TGTGCCAGCAGGGAGGGCCCTGGGCTTGAAGCTTTCTTT
CDR3aa: CASREGPGLEAFF

v_gene: TRBV30
abundance: .
d_gene: .
j_gene: TRBJ2-1
CDR3nt: TGTGCCTGGCAGGTGGGCTCCAATGAGCAGTTCTTC
CDR3aa: CAWQVGSNEQFF

v_gene: TRBV12-3/TRBV12-4
abundance: .
d_gene: .
j_gene: TRBJ2-7
CDR3nt: TGTGCCAGCAGTTTCGGTAGGGTCGAGGAGCAGTACTTC
CDR3aa: CASSFGRVEEQYF

v_gene: TRBV2
abundance: .
d_gene: .
j_gene: TRBJ1-1
CDR3nt: TGTGCCAGCAGTGACCCCAGGGAGGTCACTGAAGCTTTCTTT
CDR3aa: CASSDPREVTEAFF

v_gene: TRBV3-1
abundance: .
d_gene: TRBD2
j_gene: TRBJ2-1
CDR3nt: TGTGCCAGCAGCCAGCGGACTAGCGGGAGATATGAGCAGTTCTTC
CDR3aa: CASSQRTSGRYEQFF

v_gene: TRBV21-1
abundance: .
d_gene: .
j_gene: TRBJ1-2
CDR3nt: TGTGCCAGCAGAACCTACCGACAGCCCAATGGCTACACCTTC
CDR3aa: CASRTYRQPNGYTF

v_gene: TRBV14
abundance: .
d_gene: .
j_gene: TRBJ1-2
CDR3nt: TGTGCCAGCAGCCAGGGCGGGCTCTATGGCTACACCTTC
CDR3aa: CASSQGGLYGYTF

v_gene: TRBV6-1
abundance: .
d_gene: .
j_gene: TRBJ1-1
CDR3nt: TGTGCCAGCAAGGTCGTCAGGTTATCGAGTAACACTGAAGCTTTCTTT
CDR3aa: CASKVVRLSSNTEAFF

v_gene: TRBV5-4
abundance: once
d_gene: .
j_gene: TRBJ1-2
CDR3nt: TGTGCCAGCACCTGGGAGGGTAACTATGGCTACACCTTC
CDR3aa: CASTWEGNYGYTF

v_gene: TRBV5-6
abundance: once
d_gene: TRBD1
j_gene: TRBJ1-2
CDR3nt: TGTGCCAGCATCTTACAGGGGAGTGGCTACACCTTC
CDR3aa: CASILQGSGYTF

v_gene: TRBV4-3
abundance: once
d_gene: .
j_gene: TRBJ1-5
CDR3nt: TGCGCCAGCAGCCAAGATCTGGGCGCGGGTCAGCCCCAGCATTTT
CDR3aa: CASSQDLGAGQPQHF

v_gene: TRBV4-1
abundance: .
d_gene: .
j_gene: TRBJ2-5
CDR3nt: TGCGCCAGCAGCCAAGCGGGACGGCAAGAGACCCAGTACTTC
CDR3aa: CASSQAGRQETQYF

v_gene: TRBV5-1
abundance: .
d_gene: .
j_gene: TRBJ1-5
CDR3nt: TGCGCCAGCAGCCCAGGCGGGCAGGGAAATCAGCCCCAGCATTTT
CDR3aa: CASSPGGQGNQPQHF

v_gene: TRBV4-3
abundance: .
d_gene: TRBD2
j_gene: TRBJ2-2
CDR3nt: TGCGCCAGCAGCCAAGATCGAGGACTAGCGGAGCTGTTTTTT
CDR3aa: CASSQDRGLAELFF